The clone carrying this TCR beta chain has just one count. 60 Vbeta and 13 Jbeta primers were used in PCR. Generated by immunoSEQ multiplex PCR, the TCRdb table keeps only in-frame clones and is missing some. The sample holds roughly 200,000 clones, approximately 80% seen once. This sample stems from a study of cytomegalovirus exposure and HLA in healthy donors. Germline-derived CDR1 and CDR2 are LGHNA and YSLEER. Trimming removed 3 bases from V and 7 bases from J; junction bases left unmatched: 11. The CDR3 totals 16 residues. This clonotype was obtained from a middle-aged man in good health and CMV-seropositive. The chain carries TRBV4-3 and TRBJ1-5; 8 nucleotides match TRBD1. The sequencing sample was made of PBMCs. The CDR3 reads CASSQVPGQASQPQHF. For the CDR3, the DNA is TGCGCCAGCAGCCAGGTTCCGGGACAGGCCTCGCAGCCCCAGCATTTT.